Below, 15 T cell receptor beta chains from the same sample are listed, as sequenced in a study of blood T cell repertoires in COVID-19. Some clones are missing from TCRdb's copy, which holds only in-frame ones; the method was immunoSEQ multiplex PCR. The table records more than 40,000 clones, approximately 90% of them present only once. The sequenced material came from peripheral blood. These receptor sequences come from a man aged 50 or older with active COVID-19.

This sequence joins TRBV4-1 and TRBJ2-7; 12 bases agree with TRBD2. Unmatched junction bases numbered 4, after V lost 2 bases and J lost 2 bases. The CDR3 totals 16 residues. In germline, CDR1 is MGHRA, CDR2 YSYEKL. Here the CDR3 DNA reads TGCGCCAGCAGCCAAACCACTAGCGGGGGGCCCTACGAGCAGTACTTC. It yields the protein CASSQTTSGGPYEQYF.

This chain uses TRBV4-3 with TRBJ2-3, with 9 bases fitting TRBD2. Germline V gene sequence: CDR1 LGHNA, CDR2 YSLEER. The CDR3 loop spans 19 amino acids. With 0 bases clipped from V and 5 bases from J, the junction kept 15 bases outside the gene matches. The CDR3 sequence: CASSQDRYWREGAGDTQYF. The CDR3 DNA follows: TGCGCCAGCAGCCAAGACCGGTACTGGCGGGAGGGAGCGGGAGATACGCAGTATTTT.

This clone occurred a few times. This chain uses TRBV6-6 with TRBJ1-2; tentatively, D is TRBD1 (6 bases). The CDR3 sequence is 13 residues long. Germline assignment: CDR1 MNHNY and CDR2 SVGAGI (reference sequence). Trimming took 7 bases from V and 4 from J, leaving 13 bases between them. CDR3 protein: CASKDSGFYGYTF. The CDR3 DNA reads as TGTGCCAGCAAGGACAGCGGATTCTATGGCTACACCTTC.

This chain uses TRBV7-3 with TRBJ2-5; TRBD2 matches at 13 bases. The germline V gene encodes CDR1 SGHTA and CDR2 FQGTGA. The CDR3 spans 15 residues. J lost 4 bases, V lost 5 bases, and 4 bases had no gene match. The CDR3 DNA sequence: TGTGCCAGCAGCAAAGGGACTAGCGGGGTAGAGACCCAGTACTTC. It translates to CASSKGTSGVETQYF.

For the CDR3, the DNA is TGTGCCAGCAGTTACGGGAGGGCTAGCACAGATACGCAGTATTTT. Translating it yields CASSYGRASTDTQYF. J is TRBJ2-3 and V is TRBV6-5; 7 nucleotides align to TRBD2. The CDR3 has 15 residues. From germline, CDR1 is MNHEY and CDR2 SVGAGI. V was pared by 2 bases and J by 0 bases, with 2 bases of the junction left unmatched.

V usage is TRBV12-3 or TRBV12-4 and J usage is TRBJ2-5; D is undetermined. The length of the CDR3 is 13 residues. Trimming took 2 bases from V and 1 from J, leaving 5 bases between them. The CDR3 nucleotides are TGTGCCAGCAGTTTAAACAGCCAAGAGACCCAGTACTTC. Residues: CASSLNSQETQYF.

This chain joins TRBV7-3 and TRBJ2-5; 16 bases match TRBD2. This CDR3 region has 16 residues. Germline CDR1 SGHTA, CDR2 FQGTGA. The V gene end was trimmed by 4 bases and the J gene end by 4 bases; junction bases not matched to a gene: 3. CDR3 region: CASSSGLAGGGETQYF. The DNA for the CDR3 is TGTGCCAGCAGCTCGGGACTAGCGGGAGGGGGAGAGACCCAGTACTTC.

The chain has TRBV7-2 and TRBJ2-5, with 8 bases that match TRBD1. The V and J ends lost 5 bases and 5 bases, in that order; junction bases with no gene match: 7. This CDR3 comprises 14 residues. Germline CDR1 SGHTA, CDR2 FQGNSA. The CDR3 protein is CASSPRTGMETQYF. CDR3 nucleotide sequence: TGTGCCAGCAGCCCTCGGACAGGGATGGAGACCCAGTACTTC.

The chain links TRBV11-2 to TRBJ2-5; 8 bases line up with TRBD2. The germline gives CDR1 SGHAT, CDR2 FQNNGV. The J segment lost 5 bases and the V segment lost 1 base, leaving 6 bases of the junction unmatched. The CDR3 totals 15 residues. The CDR3 here is CASSLGGTRGETQYF. The CDR3 DNA is TGTGCCAGCAGCTTAGGGGGGACTAGGGGCGAGACCCAGTACTTC.

The V gene is TRBV5-5, the J gene TRBJ2-3; 9 bases are a match to TRBD1. V lost 2 bases, J lost 3 bases, and 7 bases stayed unmatched. Germline assignment: CDR1 SGHKS and CDR2 YYEKEE (reference sequence). This CDR3 is 16 amino acids long. The DNA for the CDR3 is TGTGCCAGCAGCTTATCCCCGACAGGGGGGACAGATACGCAGTATTTT. It translates to CASSLSPTGGTDTQYF.

V gene TRBV6-5 combines with J gene TRBJ2-5; weak D call: TRBD2 (5 bases). V lost 2 bases and J lost 5, with 9 bases in between. The CDR3 consists of 13 residues. CDR1 is MNHEY and CDR2 is SVGAGI in the germline V gene. CDR3 sequence: CASSYQPGETQYF. The CDR3 region has the DNA TGTGCCAGCAGTTACCAGCCGGGGGAGACCCAGTACTTC.

The rearrangement uses TRBV27 and TRBJ2-5; 9 bases align to TRBD2. The CDR3 length is 14 residues. The germline V gene has CDR1 MNHEY and CDR2 SMNVEV (reference sequence). The V segment lost 5 bases and the J segment 4 bases; nucleotides outside the gene matches: 5. CDR3 coding DNA: TGTGCCAGCAGTCTCGCGGGGGGGGTAGAGACCCAGTACTTC. It encodes CASSLAGGVETQYF.

The chain carries TRBV29-1 and TRBJ2-6; D not resolved. CDR1 is SQVTM, CDR2 ANQGSEA, per germline. Trimming took off 6 bases at V and 2 bases at J, with 11 bases between the two ends. This CDR3 has 14 amino acids. DNA of the CDR3: TGCAGCGTGGAGAGCGAACCTGGGGCCAACGTCCTGACTTTC. Its protein product is CSVESEPGANVLTF.

The V and J genes are TRBV2 and TRBJ2-7; 7 bases map to TRBD1. With 4 bases clipped from V and 3 bases from J, the junction kept 6 bases outside the gene matches. This CDR3 is built from 14 residues. From germline, CDR1 is SNHLY and CDR2 FYNNEI. CDR3 DNA: TGTGCCAGCAGTGTGAACAGGGGAATCTACGAGCAGTACTTC. It is translated as CASSVNRGIYEQYF.

The chain is built from TRBV5-1 and TRBJ2-7; possibly TRBD1 for D (5 bases). With 2 bases removed from V and 0 bases from J, the gap between germline ends came to 18 bases. Germline loops: CDR1 SGHRS, CDR2 YFSETQ. The CDR3 is 17 amino acids. CDR3 in amino acids: CASSFSQGQVGSYEQYF. The CDR3 DNA follows: TGCGCCAGCAGCTTTAGCCAGGGCCAGGTCGGCTCCTACGAGCAGTACTTC.